A selection of T cell receptor beta chains follows, all from one sample in a study of blood T cell repertoires in COVID-19. TCRdb's table, derived via immunoSEQ multiplex PCR, lists solely in-frame clones and lacks some. The sample contains 50,000 to 85,000 clones, roughly 80% of which appear only once. Material for sequencing was peripheral blood. The receptors were sampled from a man in his sixties with acute or convalescent COVID-19. The CDR3 runs from the conserved cysteine through the conserved F or W. A D gene is named only where the DNA matches it firmly. Only part of the rows carry a size: once, few, many, or a class if the clone is expanded.

abundance | j_gene | d_gene | v_gene | CDR3aa | CDR3nt
NA | TRBJ2-3 | TRBD2 | TRBV3-1/TRBV3-2 | CASETSGGADTQYF | TGTGCCAGCGAGACTAGCGGGGGGGCAGATACGCAGTATTTT
few | TRBJ1-3 | NA | TRBV7-9 | CASRPSGGTTGNTIYF | TGTGCCAGCAGGCCTTCCGGCGGGACGACCGGAAACACCATATATTTT
NA | TRBJ1-1 | NA | TRBV3-1/TRBV3-2 | CASSQMSTEAFF | TGTGCCAGCAGCCAAATGAGCACTGAAGCTTTCTTT
NA | TRBJ2-1 | TRBD2 | TRBV18 | CASSPERGGYNEQFF | TGTGCCAGCTCACCAGAGCGGGGGGGATACAATGAGCAGTTCTTC
NA | TRBJ1-3 | NA | TRBV11-2 | CASSLLVSGNTIYF | TGTGCCAGCAGCCTCTTAGTCTCAGGAAACACCATATATTTT
NA | TRBJ1-4 | TRBD1 | TRBV29-1 | CSVQRGTGTEKLFF | TGCAGCGTCCAAAGGGGGACAGGGACGGAGAAACTGTTTTTT
NA | TRBJ2-7 | NA | TRBV4-3 | CASSQDQGYEQYF | TGCGCCAGCAGCCAAGATCAGGGATACGAGCAGTACTTC
few | TRBJ1-6 | NA | TRBV6-6 | CASTSDNQGHNSPLHF | TGTGCCAGCACCTCGGACAACCAAGGGCATAATTCACCCCTCCACTTT
once | TRBJ1-1 | NA | TRBV6-5 | CASRTTGGANTEAFF | TGTGCCAGCAGAACGACAGGCGGTGCGAACACTGAAGCTTTCTTT
NA | TRBJ2-1 | TRBD2 | TRBV5-3 | CARSLAGNPYNEQFF | TGTGCCAGAAGCTTAGCGGGGAACCCCTACAATGAGCAGTTCTTC
NA | TRBJ2-3 | TRBD1 | TRBV6-5 | CASSSAGTEGYTQYF | TGTGCCAGCAGTTCTGCCGGGACAGAGGGTTATACGCAGTATTTT
NA | TRBJ2-3 | TRBD1 | TRBV3-1/TRBV3-2 | CASSPLGGSSTDTQYF | TGTGCCAGCAGCCCCCTAGGGGGCTCTAGCACAGATACGCAGTATTTT
NA | TRBJ1-4 | TRBD1 | TRBV7-8 | CASSSGQSKPNEKLFF | TGTGCCAGCAGTTCGGGACAGAGCAAACCTAATGAAAAACTGTTTTTT
NA | TRBJ2-7 | NA | TRBV5-4 | CASSGAGNEQYF | TGTGCCAGCAGTGGGGCAGGGAACGAGCAGTACTTC
NA | TRBJ2-7 | NA | TRBV7-2 | CASSRPAGTQPYEQYF | TGTGCCAGCAGCCGTCCGGCGGGGACCCAGCCCTACGAGCAGTACTTC
NA | TRBJ1-1 | TRBD1 | TRBV27 | CASSLYTGGTEAFF | TGTGCCAGCAGTTTATATACAGGGGGCACTGAAGCTTTCTTT
NA | TRBJ2-1 | TRBD2 | TRBV6-2/TRBV6-3 | CASSYSGQRGYEQFF | TGTGCCAGCAGTTACAGTGGCCAGCGGGGGTATGAGCAGTTCTTC
NA | TRBJ2-3 | NA | TRBV9 | CASSVGTGSTDTQYF | TGTGCCAGCAGCGTAGGTACAGGGAGTACAGATACGCAGTATTTT
NA | TRBJ2-7 | NA | TRBV7-8 | CASSLVGYEQYF | TGTGCCAGCAGCTTAGTCGGCTACGAGCAGTACTTC
NA | TRBJ2-6 | NA | TRBV27 | CASSPRLSGANVLTF | TGTGCCAGCAGTCCCAGGCTCTCTGGGGCCAACGTCCTGACTTTC
few | TRBJ1-6 | NA | TRBV5-1 | CASSPSGSPLHF | TGCGCCAGCAGCCCCAGCGGATCACCCCTCCACTTT
NA | TRBJ1-5 | NA | TRBV6-5 | CASSYRAAGRNQPQHF | TGTGCCAGCAGTTACAGGGCAGCGGGCCGCAATCAGCCCCAGCATTTT
NA | TRBJ2-3 | NA | TRBV6-4 | CASSPGDTDTQYF | TGTGCCAGCAGTCCGGGAGACACAGATACGCAGTATTTT
NA | TRBJ1-5 | NA | TRBV27 | CASSLAVSGQPQHF | TGTGCCAGCAGTTTAGCAGTTTCAGGTCAGCCCCAGCATTTT
NA | TRBJ2-3 | NA | TRBV3-1/TRBV3-2 | CASSPGYSTDTQYF | TGTGCCAGCAGCCCGGGGTACTCGACAGATACGCAGTATTTT
NA | TRBJ1-1 | NA | TRBV9 | CASSTRQTNTEAFF | TGTGCCAGCAGCACCAGACAGACGAACACTGAAGCTTTCTTT
NA | TRBJ2-5 | NA | TRBV4-3 | CASSQEGRQETQYF | TGCGCCAGCAGCCAAGAGGGCAGACAAGAGACCCAGTACTTC
NA | TRBJ1-1 | NA | TRBV29-1 | CSVKDLNTEAFF | TGCAGCGTCAAAGACTTGAACACTGAAGCTTTCTTT
NA | TRBJ2-3 | NA | TRBV29-1 | CSVERGTDTQYF | TGCAGCGTTGAACGGGGCACAGATACGCAGTATTTT
NA | TRBJ1-1 | NA | TRBV24-1 | CATKGVGDTEAFF | TGTGCCACCAAGGGGGTTGGGGACACTGAAGCTTTCTTT
NA | TRBJ2-3 | NA | TRBV19 | CASSISQTGDTQYF | TGTGCCAGTAGTATATCCCAGACGGGAGATACGCAGTATTTT
few | TRBJ1-6 | TRBD1 | TRBV7-9 | CASSPGTARPIHF | TGTGCCAGCAGCCCCGGGACAGCTCGCCCCATCCACTTT
NA | TRBJ1-2 | NA | TRBV4-1 | CASSQGSAGSGGYTF | TGCGCCAGCAGCCAAGGGAGCGCAGGGTCGGGTGGCTACACCTTC
NA | TRBJ2-5 | TRBD1 | TRBV18 | CASSPETGSKTQYF | TGTGCCAGCTCACCCGAGACAGGGTCGAAGACCCAGTACTTC
NA | TRBJ1-4 | NA | TRBV5-6 | CASSTGITNEKLFF | TGTGCCAGCAGCACAGGGATCACTAATGAAAAACTGTTTTTT
NA | TRBJ2-5 | NA | TRBV7-8 | CASSSGSETQYF | TGTGCCAGCAGCTCGGGATCGGAGACCCAGTACTTC
NA | TRBJ2-1 | NA | TRBV6-6 | CASSPGTTARNEQFF | TGTGCCAGCAGCCCCGGGACAACCGCGCGTAATGAGCAGTTCTTC
NA | TRBJ1-2 | NA | TRBV9 | CASSTREKDYGYTF | TGTGCCAGCAGCACCAGGGAAAAAGACTATGGCTACACCTTC
NA | TRBJ2-5 | NA | TRBV19 | CASSWGGLEETQYF | TGTGCCAGTAGTTGGGGGGGGCTAGAGGAGACCCAGTACTTC
NA | TRBJ1-5 | NA | TRBV5-8 | CASSLGPSLKQPQHF | TGTGCCAGCAGCTTGGGGCCCTCCTTGAAACAGCCCCAGCATTTT
few | TRBJ1-5 | TRBD1 | TRBV5-6 | CASSAGTAYQPQHF | TGTGCCAGCAGCGCCGGGACAGCTTATCAGCCCCAGCATTTT
NA | TRBJ2-3 | NA | TRBV11-2 | CASSLGATDTQYF | TGTGCCAGCAGCTTAGGGGCCACAGATACGCAGTATTTT
NA | TRBJ1-2 | NA | TRBV11-2 | CASSFTGAPGSGYTF | TGTGCCAGCAGCTTTACAGGTGCCCCGGGTTCGGGCTACACCTTC
NA | TRBJ1-2 | TRBD1 | TRBV27 | CASRPHRGQEDYGYTF | TGTGCCAGCAGACCTCACAGGGGGCAGGAAGACTATGGCTACACCTTC
NA | TRBJ2-2 | NA | TRBV4-3 | CASSPAGRGLGGTGELFF | TGCGCCAGCAGCCCGGCGGGCAGGGGATTAGGCGGCACCGGGGAGCTGTTTTTT
NA | TRBJ2-7 | NA | TRBV5-6 | CASSLGSRGSYEQYF | TGTGCCAGCAGCTTGGGATCGCGGGGCTCCTACGAGCAGTACTTC
NA | TRBJ1-2 | TRBD1 | TRBV19 | CASSTPPDRASYGYTF | TGTGCCAGTAGTACCCCCCCGGACAGGGCGTCCTATGGCTACACCTTC
once | TRBJ1-2 | NA | TRBV6-5 | CASSRLGSRDYGYTF | TGTGCCAGCAGCAGACTCGGGAGCCGGGATTATGGCTACACCTTC
NA | TRBJ2-2 | NA | TRBV13 | CASRRGFTGELFF | TGTGCCAGCAGGCGAGGGTTCACCGGGGAGCTGTTTTTT
NA | TRBJ2-1 | NA | TRBV10-1 | CASSEQGPNNEQFF | TGCGCCAGCAGTGAACAGGGCCCGAACAATGAGCAGTTCTTC
NA | TRBJ1-1 | TRBD1 | TRBV5-6 | CASSLGQGSREAFF | TGTGCCAGCAGCTTGGGACAGGGGTCTCGTGAAGCTTTCTTT
NA | TRBJ1-4 | NA | TRBV15 | CATSREAGRTNEKLFF | TGTGCCACCAGCAGAGAAGCTGGTCGGACTAATGAAAAACTGTTTTTT
NA | TRBJ2-3 | NA | TRBV9 | CASSTRDTRTDTQYF | TGTGCCAGCAGCACCCGGGACACACGCACAGATACGCAGTATTTT
NA | TRBJ1-5 | NA | TRBV6-1 | CASSEGGAQHF | TGTGCCAGCAGTGAAGGGGGGGCCCAGCATTTT
NA | TRBJ2-1 | TRBD2 | TRBV28 | CASRSGLAANEQFF | TGTGCCAGCAGATCGGGACTAGCGGCCAATGAGCAGTTCTTC
few | TRBJ1-2 | NA | TRBV5-1 | CASSLGQSYGYTF | TGCGCCAGCAGCTTGGGACAGAGCTATGGCTACACCTTC